This entry lists 6 T cell receptor beta chains sequenced from one sample in a study of blood T cell repertoires in COVID-19. Assay used: immunoSEQ multiplex PCR; TCRdb lists only in-frame clones, some missing. In the table there are 250,000 to 350,000 clones, about 91% of which are singletons. Sequenced: peripheral blood. These TCRs come from a woman aged 55 to 70 with acute or convalescent COVID-19.

A single count supports this clone. The chain joins TRBV5-5 to TRBJ2-5; the D gene is possibly TRBD2 (6 bases). The CDR3 runs to 14 residues. Germline lookup yields CDR1 SGHKS and CDR2 YYEKEE (reference sequence). V lost 5 bases and J lost 4, with 15 bases in between. Written as DNA, the CDR3 is TGTGCCAGCAGTTCCGGAGGGTCGCTAGAGACCCAGTACTTC. This translates into CASSSGGSLETQYF.

This clone appeared once. The genes are TRBV3-1 (or the pseudogene TRBV3-2) and TRBJ2-1; D may be TRBD2 (5 bases). Deletions cut 3 bases from V and 9 bases from J, with 6 bases between. The CDR3 is 11 residues long. Germline CDR1 LGHDT, CDR2 YNNKEL (reference sequence). The CDR3 protein is CASSQGSEQFF. CDR3 nucleotides: TGTGCCAGCAGCCAGGGGAGTGAGCAGTTCTTC.

This chain links TRBV30 with TRBJ2-3; 8 nucleotides match TRBD1. CDR3 size: 13 residues. Looked up from germline, CDR1 is GTSNPN and CDR2 is SVGIG (reference sequence). V dropped 4 bases and J dropped 7; count of bases not matched to a gene: 7. The CDR3 DNA reads TGTGCCTGGAACCAGGGGGCCCAATATACGCAGTATTTT. Protein sequence: CAWNQGAQYTQYF.

The CDR3, as DNA: TGTGCCAGCAGCGTAGAGTGCCTTGTTTTAGTTGAGACCCAGTACTTC. Its translation: CASSVECLVLVETQYF. The chain couples TRBV9 to TRBJ2-5; no reliable D call. Germline V gene lookup returns CDR1 SGDLS and CDR2 YYNGEE. CDR3 length: 16 amino acids. The V end was cut by 0 bases, the J end by 5 bases, with 17 bases between.

This clone was counted only a few times. This chain connects TRBV4-1 to TRBJ2-7; the D gene is possibly TRBD1 (6 bases). The germline CDR1 and CDR2 sequences are MGHRA and YSYEKL. V lost 0 bases to trimming and J lost 4 bases, with 19 bases between them. The CDR3 has 17 residues. The DNA for the CDR3 is TGCGCCAGCAGCCAAGATCTGTTGTCCGGGACATTTTACGAGCAGTACTTC. Encoded protein: CASSQDLLSGTFYEQYF.

The rearrangement joins TRBV7-2 to TRBJ2-1; D may be TRBD2 (5 bases). The CDR3 loop spans 15 amino acids. Germline V gene data show CDR1 as SGHTA and CDR2 as FQGNSA. The germline V and J ends were trimmed by 4 bases and 7 bases, with 17 bases remaining between them. The CDR3 here is CASSSFAGRENEQFF. In DNA, the CDR3 is TGTGCCAGCAGCTCCTTCGCGGGCCGCGAAAATGAGCAGTTCTTC.